Listed here are 29 T cell receptor beta chains from one sample, sequenced in a study of blood T cell repertoires in COVID-19 (dated by TCRdb to about 2020). Receptor libraries were prepared by the immunoSEQ multiplex PCR assay. Here the immuneACCESS table is served through TCRdb, limited to in-frame sequences with V and J called. Missing clones are a known gap in these copies; in checked studies unresolved V genes cover under half, and the rest lacks a known reason. The sample data list 250,000 or so clones, and 85% to 90% of these were observed just once. Of the sample, over 4% is held by the ten largest clones. The specimen was PBMCs or T cells enriched from blood (not recorded which). The receptors come from a young woman with acute COVID-19.

The chain has TRBV28 and TRBJ2-1, with TRBD1 identical over 9 bases. In germline, CDR1 is MDHEN, CDR2 SYDVKM. The V and J ends lost 6 bases and 3 bases, in that order; junction bases with no gene match: 3. This CDR3 has 14 amino acids. The CDR3 reads CASRPGQGYNEQFF. The CDR3 DNA is TGTGCCAGCAGGCCGGGACAGGGCTACAATGAGCAGTTCTTC.

CDR3 bases: TGTGCCAGCAGTTCTACTTATAATAGCGGAAACCACCAAGAGACCCAGTACTTC. Its protein product is CASSSTYNSGNHQETQYF. V and J are TRBV28 and TRBJ2-5, with D perhaps matching TRBD2 (6 bases). Germline-derived CDR1 and CDR2 are MDHEN and SYDVKM. The CDR3 is 18 residues long. V lost 4 bases and J 0 bases, leaving 21 bases between the germline ends.

The CDR3 loop is CASSVGSRGTDTQYF. The DNA for the CDR3 is TGTGCCAGCAGCGTAGGTAGCAGGGGTACAGATACGCAGTATTTT. V and J are TRBV9 and TRBJ2-3, with a tentative D call TRBD1 (6 bases). CDR3 size: 15 residues. In germline, CDR1 is SGDLS, CDR2 YYNGEE. V was cut by 0 bases and J by 3 bases, with 11 bases left in between. Full variable domain (rest looked up from reference TRBV9 and TRBJ2-3): DSGVTQTPKHLITATGQRVTLRCSPRSGDLSVYWYQQSLDQGLQFLIQYYNGEERAKGNILERFSAQQFPDLHSELNLSSLELGDSALYFCASSVGSRGTDTQYFGPGTRLTVL.

This clone appeared a single time. The chain has TRBV28 and TRBJ2-1; D gene ambiguous. V was trimmed by 3 bases and J by 9 bases, leaving 6 bases between them. CDR1 is MDHEN and CDR2 is SYDVKM in the germline V gene. CDR3 size: 11 residues. This chain's CDR3 is CASSFSGEQFF. DNA for the CDR3: TGTGCCAGCAGTTTTTCGGGTGAGCAGTTCTTC.

The V and J genes are TRBV30 and TRBJ1-4; 8 bases line up with TRBD1. The V gene end was trimmed by 0 bases and the J gene end by 5 bases; junction bases not matched to a gene: 11. Germline loops: CDR1 GTSNPN, CDR2 SVGIG (reference sequence). The CDR3 totals 17 residues. In DNA, the CDR3 is TGTGCCTGGAGTGTAGGTGCGGGGACAGGTTGGAATGAAAAACTGTTTTTT. Translated: CAWSVGAGTGWNEKLFF.

The rearrangement joins TRBV10-3 to TRBJ2-4; 7 positions agree with TRBD1. Germline V CDR1 and CDR2: ENHRY, SYGVKD. V shed 10 bases, J shed 2 bases, and the junction held 11 bases outside the gene matches. The CDR3 length is 15 residues. DNA for the CDR3: TGTGCCACCTGTGACAGGGAAAGGACCAAAAACATTCAGTACTTC. This gives the protein CATCDRERTKNIQYF.

This clone occurred a few times. This chain uses TRBV18 with TRBJ2-3; D might be TRBD1 (5 bases). The CDR3 covers 14 residues. Per germline, CDR1 KGHSH and CDR2 LQKENI. V was clipped by 4 bases and J by 5 bases, with 13 bases between them. CDR3 region: CASSLQDTGDTQYF. The CDR3 DNA sequence: TGTGCCAGCTCACTACAGGACACGGGAGATACGCAGTATTTT.

This sequence joins TRBV2 and TRBJ2-3; TRBD1 agrees at 10 bases. Germline V gives CDR1 SNHLY, CDR2 FYNNEI. CDR3 length: 15 residues. With 3 bases clipped from V and 4 bases from J, the junction kept 4 bases outside the gene matches. The CDR3 reads CASSDVGQGADTQYF. The CDR3, as DNA: TGTGCCAGCAGTGATGTTGGACAGGGGGCAGATACGCAGTATTTT.

The chain combines TRBV7-8 with TRBJ2-7; 9 positions match TRBD1. Germline V CDR1 and CDR2: SGHVS, FQNEAQ. V lost 6 bases, J lost 3 bases, and 3 bases stayed unmatched. This CDR3 contains 13 residues. The CDR3: CASSYRGLYEQYF. The CDR3 nucleotides are TGTGCCAGCAGTTACAGGGGGCTCTACGAGCAGTACTTC. The complete variable domain, with remaining parts taken from reference TRBV7-8 and TRBJ2-7, reads GAGVSQSPRYKVAKRGQDVALRCDPISGHVSLFWYQQALGQGPEFLTYFQNEAQLDKSGLPSDRFFAERPEGSVSTLKIQRTQQEDSAVYLCASSYRGLYEQYFGPGTRLTVT.

The chain is built from TRBV2 and TRBJ2-7; TRBD2 is a possible D gene (6 bases). V lost 3 bases and J lost 2, with 14 bases in between. Germline CDR1 is SNHLY and CDR2 is FYNNEI. The CDR3 is 15 residues long. CDR3: CASSEGGGSAYEQYF. The CDR3 DNA sequence: TGTGCCAGCAGTGAGGGAGGAGGGTCGGCCTACGAGCAGTACTTC.

The chain combines TRBV7-3 with TRBJ1-5; the match to TRBD1 covers 7 bases. The CDR3 spans 14 residues. With V trimmed by 5 bases and J by 6 bases, 7 bases remained unmatched. In germline, CDR1 is SGHTA, CDR2 FQGTGA. This CDR3 is CASSGGQPGQPQHF. CDR3 DNA sequence: TGTGCCAGCAGCGGGGGACAGCCCGGTCAGCCCCAGCATTTT. The full variable domain, with the rest looked up from reference TRBV7-3 and TRBJ1-5, is GAGVSQTPSNKVTEKGKYVELRCDPISGHTALYWYRQSLGQGPEFLIYFQGTGAADDSGLPNDRFFAVRPEGSVSTLKIQRTERGDSAVYLCASSGGQPGQPQHFGDGTRLSIL.

V usage is TRBV4-1 and J usage is TRBJ2-7; TRBD2 agrees at 12 bases. CDR3 size: 18 residues. Per the germline V gene, CDR1 is MGHRA and CDR2 is YSYEKL. V lost 1 base and J lost 1; bases outside the gene matches: 8. The CDR3 protein is CASSQVSLAGGGSYEQYF. In nucleotides, the CDR3 is TGCGCCAGCAGCCAAGTTTCCCTAGCGGGAGGGGGATCCTACGAGCAGTACTTC.

The V gene is TRBV6-1, the J gene TRBJ2-7; D might be TRBD1 (7 bases). The germline V gene encodes CDR1 MNHNS and CDR2 SASEGT. The CDR3 loop spans 16 amino acids. The V end was cut by 4 bases, the J end by 7 bases, with 23 bases between. The DNA of the CDR3 is TGTGCCAGCAGTGGACGAGGGGGCAGTGCGCGGGGAGAGCAGTACTTC. Protein product: CASSGRGGSARGEQYF.

This chain uses TRBV5-3 with TRBJ1-6; TRBD1 aligns across 10 bases. TRBV5-3 is marked as an open reading frame, function uncertain. This CDR3 is 18 amino acids long. V dropped 4 bases and J dropped 0; count of bases not matched to a gene: 7. The CDR3 here is CARSPGTGEDSYNSPLHF. CDR3 nucleotide sequence: TGTGCCAGAAGCCCAGGGACAGGGGAAGACTCCTATAATTCACCCCTCCACTTT.

This sequence joins TRBV6-5 and TRBJ2-7, with D perhaps matching TRBD1 (6 bases). The CDR3 extends over 15 amino acids. Trimming left V 0 bases short and J 2 bases short, with 11 bases between. Germline assignment: CDR1 MNHEY and CDR2 SVGAGI. The CDR3 bases are TGTGCCAGCAGTTACTCGAGGGACATTGCCTACGAGCAGTACTTC. This gives the protein CASSYSRDIAYEQYF.

V and J are TRBV6-1 and TRBJ1-5, with TRBD1 matching 7 bases. CDR1 and CDR2 (germline): MNHNS, SASEGT. This CDR3 spans 14 amino acids. Trimming removed 3 bases from V and 6 bases from J; junction bases left unmatched: 5. CDR3 DNA sequence: TGTGCCAGCAGTGAGACAGGGACAGTTCAGCCCCAGCATTTT. This codes for CASSETGTVQPQHF.

V and J are TRBV6-5 and TRBJ2-1, with unresolved D. The V gene lost 7 bases and the J gene lost 7 bases, with 14 bases spanning the gap. CDR1 is MNHEY and CDR2 is SVGAGI in the germline V gene. The CDR3 contains 13 residues. Here the CDR3 reads CASTTPSTNEQFF. In DNA, the CDR3 is TGTGCCAGCACCACCCCCAGTACGAATGAGCAGTTCTTC.

V usage is TRBV7-9 and J usage is TRBJ1-1; tentative D call: TRBD1 (5 bases). Trimming pared 6 bases from V and 1 base from J, leaving 9 bases between. Germline CDR1 is SEHNR and CDR2 is FQNEAQ (reference sequence). The CDR3 is made up of 13 amino acids. CDR3 sequence (DNA): TGTGCCAGCAGTTCCACAGGGAACACTGAAGCTTTCTTT. It yields the protein CASSSTGNTEAFF.

This rearrangement joins TRBV18 to TRBJ1-5; D is uncertain. Trimming stripped 0 bases from V and 5 bases from J, with 14 bases between. Germline CDR1 and CDR2: KGHSH and LQKENI. The CDR3 covers 16 residues. This CDR3 is CASSPPNAPGDQPQHF. The CDR3 bases are TGTGCCAGCTCACCACCGAATGCTCCCGGGGATCAGCCCCAGCATTTT.

The V call is TRBV27, the J call TRBJ2-7; TRBD2 matches at 7 bases. The junction had 6 bases not matched to a gene; V was cut back by 2 bases and J by 2 bases. CDR1 MNHEY and CDR2 SMNVEV come from the germline V gene (reference sequence). CDR3 size: 15 residues. The CDR3: CASSLRGGSPYEQYF. For the CDR3, the DNA is TGTGCCAGCAGTTTACGGGGCGGGAGCCCCTACGAGCAGTACTTC.

The V call is TRBV9, the J call TRBJ1-3, with D hard to call. The V and J ends lost 0 bases and 0 bases respectively, with 10 bases between them. The CDR3 is 16 amino acids. The germline V gene encodes CDR1 SGDLS and CDR2 YYNGEE. The CDR3 nucleotides are TGTGCCAGCAGCGTAGGTTTAGAGAGCTCTGGAAACACCATATATTTT. Its translation is CASSVGLESSGNTIYF. The full variable domain, in which reference TRBV9 and TRBJ1-3 provide the parts outside the CDR3, is DSGVTQTPKHLITATGQRVTLRCSPRSGDLSVYWYQQSLDQGLQFLIQYYNGEERAKGNILERFSAQQFPDLHSELNLSSLELGDSALYFCASSVGLESSGNTIYFGEGSWLTVV.

This chain joins TRBV27 and TRBJ2-7, with 8 bases identical to TRBD1. CDR1 and CDR2 (germline): MNHEY, SMNVEV (reference sequence). This CDR3 spans 13 amino acids. J lost 4 bases, V lost 5 bases, and 4 bases had no gene match. In DNA, the CDR3 is TGTGCCAGCAGTCGGACAGGGCAATACGAGCAGTACTTC. It is translated as CASSRTGQYEQYF.

The J gene is TRBJ1-5, the V gene TRBV28; the D gene is possibly TRBD1 (5 bases). V shed 6 bases and J shed 3 bases, with 6 bases lying between them. The CDR3 runs 12 residues. From germline, CDR1 is MDHEN and CDR2 SYDVKM. CDR3 loop: CASRDNNQPQHF. The DNA for the CDR3 is TGTGCCAGCAGGGACAACAATCAGCCCCAGCATTTT.

The chain links TRBV4-1 to TRBJ1-6; D perhaps matches TRBD1 (5 bases). Germline V CDR1 and CDR2: MGHRA, YSYEKL. Trimming pared 2 bases from V and 8 bases from J, leaving 16 bases between. The CDR3 totals 16 residues. The CDR3, as DNA: TGCGCCAGCAGCCAACACTCGGACACCTTTGATTCACCCCTCCACTTT. This translates into CASSQHSDTFDSPLHF.

The chain combines TRBV24-1 with TRBJ2-3, with D hard to call. The CDR3 runs to 13 residues. Trimming cost V 3 bases and J 6 bases, with 9 bases left between them. Germline V gene data show CDR1 as KGHDR and CDR2 as SFDVKD. The CDR3: CATSDQREDTQYF. CDR3 nucleotide sequence: TGTGCCACCAGTGATCAGCGCGAGGATACGCAGTATTTT.

The rearrangement uses TRBV4-1 and TRBJ2-1, with 10 bases identical to TRBD2. V lost 0 bases and J lost 10; bases outside the gene matches: 6. The CDR3 sequence is 15 residues long. The germline V gene encodes CDR1 MGHRA and CDR2 YSYEKL. The CDR3 bases are TGCGCCAGCAGCCAAGAAGTTAGCGGGGGGATGGAGCAGTTCTTC. Its protein product is CASSQEVSGGMEQFF.

V gene TRBV15 combines with J gene TRBJ2-3; 9 nucleotides agree with TRBD1. Losses at the gene ends were 5 bases for V and 4 bases for J; bases not matched to a gene: 10. CDR1 and CDR2 (germline): LNHNV, YYDKDF (reference sequence). The CDR3 length is 16 residues. The CDR3 nucleotides are TGTGCCACCAGCGACCGGGACAGGGTTCTGTCAGATACGCAGTATTTT. Residues: CATSDRDRVLSDTQYF.

With respect to this clone: Other DNA sequences in the same sample also yield this CDR3. V is TRBV28 and J is TRBJ2-7; D is possibly TRBD2 (6 bases). CDR3 length: 12 amino acids. The germline gives CDR1 MDHEN, CDR2 SYDVKM. Trimming pared 4 bases from V and 4 bases from J, leaving 8 bases between. CDR3 region: CASSSGGYEQYF. The CDR3 region has the DNA TGTGCCAGCAGTTCTGGGGGGTACGAGCAGTACTTC.

The count of this clone is one. The J gene is TRBJ2-6, the V gene TRBV28, with 9 bases matching TRBD1. Trimming took 2 bases from V and 0 from J; bases not matched to a gene: 11. This CDR3 region has 20 residues. Germline V gene data show CDR1 as MDHEN and CDR2 as SYDVKM. The CDR3 sequence is CASSLRGAGTGISGANVLTF. The DNA for the CDR3 is TGTGCCAGCAGTTTAAGGGGAGCCGGGACAGGGATCTCTGGGGCCAACGTCCTGACTTTC.